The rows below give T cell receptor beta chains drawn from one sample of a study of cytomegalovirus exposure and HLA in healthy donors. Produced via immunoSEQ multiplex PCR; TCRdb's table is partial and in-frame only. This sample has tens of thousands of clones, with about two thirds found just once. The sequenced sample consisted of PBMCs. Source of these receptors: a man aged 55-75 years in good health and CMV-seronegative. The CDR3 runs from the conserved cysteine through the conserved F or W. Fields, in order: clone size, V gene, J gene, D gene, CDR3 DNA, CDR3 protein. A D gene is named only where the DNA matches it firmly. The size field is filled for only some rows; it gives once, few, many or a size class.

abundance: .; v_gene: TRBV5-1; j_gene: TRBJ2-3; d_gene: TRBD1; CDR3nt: TGCGCCAGCAGCTTCGGACAGGGGAGACGCACAGATACGCAGTATTTT; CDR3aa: CASSFGQGRRTDTQYF
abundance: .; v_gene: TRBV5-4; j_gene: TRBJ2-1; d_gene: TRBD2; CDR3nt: TGTGCCAGCAGCTCCCGAATTAGCGGGGGTTACAATGAGCAGTTCTTC; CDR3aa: CASSSRISGGYNEQFF
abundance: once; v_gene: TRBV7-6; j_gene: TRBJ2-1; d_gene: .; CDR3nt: TGTGCCAGCAGCTTAGCAGGCGGAGGCGCCTACAATGAGCAGTTCTTC; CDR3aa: CASSLAGGGAYNEQFF
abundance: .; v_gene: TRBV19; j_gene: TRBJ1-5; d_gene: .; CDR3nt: TGTGCCAGTACCGACCGGGATCAGCCCCAGCATTTT; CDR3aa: CASTDRDQPQHF
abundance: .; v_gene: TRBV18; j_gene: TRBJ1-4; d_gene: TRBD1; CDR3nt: TGTGCCAGCTCACCATCGGACAGGGCCAATGAAAAACTGTTTTTT; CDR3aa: CASSPSDRANEKLFF
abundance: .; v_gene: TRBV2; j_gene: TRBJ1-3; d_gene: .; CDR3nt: TGTGCCAGCAGTGAAAGGGAGGGCACCATATATTTT; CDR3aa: CASSEREGTIYF
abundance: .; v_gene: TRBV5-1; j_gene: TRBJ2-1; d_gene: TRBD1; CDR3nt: TGCGCCAGCAGCTTGGGACAGGGGGCCAACAATGAGCAGTTCTTC; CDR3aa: CASSLGQGANNEQFF
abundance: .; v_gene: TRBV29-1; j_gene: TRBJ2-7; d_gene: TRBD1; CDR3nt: TGCAGCGTTGGACAGGGCATTACCTACGAGCAGTACTTC; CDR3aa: CSVGQGITYEQYF
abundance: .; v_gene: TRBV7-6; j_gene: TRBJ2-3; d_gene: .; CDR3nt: TGTGCCAGCAGCCCGAAAACAGAGATCACAGATACGCAGTATTTT; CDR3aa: CASSPKTEITDTQYF
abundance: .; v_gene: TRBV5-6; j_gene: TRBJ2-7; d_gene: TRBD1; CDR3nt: TGTGCCAGCAGCCCGGACAGGTTTTACGAGCAGTACTTC; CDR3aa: CASSPDRFYEQYF
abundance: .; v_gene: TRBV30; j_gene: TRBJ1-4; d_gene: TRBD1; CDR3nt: TGTGCCTGGAGTTCGACAGGGGGCTGGACTAATGAAAAACTGTTTTTT; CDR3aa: CAWSSTGGWTNEKLFF
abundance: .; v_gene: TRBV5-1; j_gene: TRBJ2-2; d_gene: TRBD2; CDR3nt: TGCGCCAGCAGTCCCGGCTCGGGACTAGCGGGAGCGGGCGGGGAGCTGTTTTTT; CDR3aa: CASSPGSGLAGAGGELFF
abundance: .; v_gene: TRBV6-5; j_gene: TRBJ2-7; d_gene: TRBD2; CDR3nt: TGTGCCAGCTGCGGGGGTAGGGACGAGCAGTACTTC; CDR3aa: CASCGGRDEQYF
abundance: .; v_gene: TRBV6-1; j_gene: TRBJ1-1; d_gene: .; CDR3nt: TGTGCCAGCAGTCCCGGGAGAAGCACTGAAGCTTTCTTT; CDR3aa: CASSPGRSTEAFF
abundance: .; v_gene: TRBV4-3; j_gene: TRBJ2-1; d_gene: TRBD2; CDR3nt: TGCGCCAGCAGCCCTGGGCTCCCTGGACTAGCGGACAATGAGCAGTTCTTC; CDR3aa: CASSPGLPGLADNEQFF
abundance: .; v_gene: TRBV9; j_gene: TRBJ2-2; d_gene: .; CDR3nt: TGTGCCAGCAGCGTAGTGGGCGAGACCGGGGAGCTGTTTTTT; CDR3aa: CASSVVGETGELFF
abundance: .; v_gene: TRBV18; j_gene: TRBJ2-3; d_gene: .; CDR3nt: TGTGCCAGCTCACCACCTAACACAGATACGCAGTATTTT; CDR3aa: CASSPPNTDTQYF
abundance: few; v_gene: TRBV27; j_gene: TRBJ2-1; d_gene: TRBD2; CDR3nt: TGTGCCAGCAGGGCACTAGCGGGGGCGCAGTTCTTC; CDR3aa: CASRALAGAQFF
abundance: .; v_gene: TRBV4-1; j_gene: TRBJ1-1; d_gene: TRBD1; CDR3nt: TGCGCCAGCAGCCCGGGACAGGGGGCGGTCACTGAAGCTTTCTTT; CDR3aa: CASSPGQGAVTEAFF
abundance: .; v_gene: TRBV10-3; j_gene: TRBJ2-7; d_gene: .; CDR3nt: TGTGCCATCAGCTTCAACAGGGATACCTACGAGCAGTACTTC; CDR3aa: CAISFNRDTYEQYF
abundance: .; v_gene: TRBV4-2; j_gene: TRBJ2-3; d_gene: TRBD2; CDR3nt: TGTGCCAGCAGCCAGGCCGGACTAGCGGGATTTGTAGATACGCAGTATTTT; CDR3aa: CASSQAGLAGFVDTQYF
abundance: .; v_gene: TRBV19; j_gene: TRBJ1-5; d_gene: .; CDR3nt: TGTGCCAGTAGTCCCCGGGGTCAGCCCCAGCATTTT; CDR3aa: CASSPRGQPQHF
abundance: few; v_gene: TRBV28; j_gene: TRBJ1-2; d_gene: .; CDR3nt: TGTGCCAGCAGTTTAACAAAATCTAACTATGGCTACACCTTC; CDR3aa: CASSLTKSNYGYTF
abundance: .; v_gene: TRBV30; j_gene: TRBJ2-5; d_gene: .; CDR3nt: TGTGCCTGGGCCCGGACAAACACTCAAGAGACCCAGTACTTC; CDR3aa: CAWARTNTQETQYF
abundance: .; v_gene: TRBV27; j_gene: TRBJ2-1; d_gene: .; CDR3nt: TGTGCCAGCAGTTTGTGGGGTAGGGGAGGAGTTGAGCAGTTCTTC; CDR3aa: CASSLWGRGGVEQFF
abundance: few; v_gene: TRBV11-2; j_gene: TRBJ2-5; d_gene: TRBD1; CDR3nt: TGTGCCAGCAGCTCTCCGGGACAGGGGAGCCAGACCCAGTACTTC; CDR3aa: CASSSPGQGSQTQYF
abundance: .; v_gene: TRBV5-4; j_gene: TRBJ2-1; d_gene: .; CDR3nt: TGTGCCAGCAGCTCTGCGGGCTCCTACAATGAGCAGTTCTTC; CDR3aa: CASSSAGSYNEQFF
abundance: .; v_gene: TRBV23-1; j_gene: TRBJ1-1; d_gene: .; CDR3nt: TGCGCCAGCAGTCAATCGCCGGGACTAATGAACACTGAAGCTTTCTTT; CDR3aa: CASSQSPGLMNTEAFF
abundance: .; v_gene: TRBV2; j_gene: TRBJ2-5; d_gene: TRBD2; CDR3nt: TGTGCCAGCAGTGAACGCCTAGCGGGGTTAGGAACCCAGTACTTC; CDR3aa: CASSERLAGLGTQYF
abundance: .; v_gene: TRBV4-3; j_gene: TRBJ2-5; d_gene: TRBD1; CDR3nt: TGCGCCAGCAGCCAAGATCTTCCTGGGACAGGGGGGGGAGAGACCCAGTACTTC; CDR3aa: CASSQDLPGTGGGETQYF
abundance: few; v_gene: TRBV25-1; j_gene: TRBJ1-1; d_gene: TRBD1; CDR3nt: TGTGCCAGCACTTCTGACAGGGTGTACACTGAAGCTTTCTTT; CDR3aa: CASTSDRVYTEAFF
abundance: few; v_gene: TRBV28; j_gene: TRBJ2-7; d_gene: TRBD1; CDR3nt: TGTGCCAGCAGAGACAGGGCCTACGAGCAGTACTTC; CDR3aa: CASRDRAYEQYF
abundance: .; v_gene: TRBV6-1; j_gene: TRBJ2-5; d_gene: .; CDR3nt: TGTGCCAGCAGTGTACAAGGACAGTTTCAAGAGACCCAGTACTTC; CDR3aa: CASSVQGQFQETQYF
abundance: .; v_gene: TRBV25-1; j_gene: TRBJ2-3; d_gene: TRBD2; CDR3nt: TGTGCCAGCAGCGCCGGGACTAGCGGGGGGGCGAAAGATACGCAGTATTTT; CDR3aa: CASSAGTSGGAKDTQYF
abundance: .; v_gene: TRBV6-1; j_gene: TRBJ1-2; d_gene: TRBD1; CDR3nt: TGTGCCAGCACATTCGGGACAGACGATGGCTACACCTTC; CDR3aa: CASTFGTDDGYTF
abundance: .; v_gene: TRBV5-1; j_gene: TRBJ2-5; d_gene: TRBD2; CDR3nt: TGCGCCAGCAGCTTGGCCCCGGGGGGAGGAGAGACCCAGTACTTC; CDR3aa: CASSLAPGGGETQYF
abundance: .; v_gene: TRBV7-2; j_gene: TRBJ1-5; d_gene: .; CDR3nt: TGTGCCAGCAGTTTGACAGTGGGGAATCAGCCCCAGCATTTT; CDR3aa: CASSLTVGNQPQHF
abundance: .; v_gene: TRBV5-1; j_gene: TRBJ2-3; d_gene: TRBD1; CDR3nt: TGCGCCAGCAGCACCGCTACGGGACAGCGAGATACGCAGTATTTT; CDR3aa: CASSTATGQRDTQYF
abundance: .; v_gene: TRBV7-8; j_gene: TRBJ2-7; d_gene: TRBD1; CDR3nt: TGTGCCAGCAGCGCTTCCGGGACAGGGGTGTCTGAGCAGTACTTC; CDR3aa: CASSASGTGVSEQYF
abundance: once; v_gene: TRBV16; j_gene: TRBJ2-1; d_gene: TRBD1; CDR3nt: TGTGCCAGCAGCCAGAGACAGGGGGCCTACAATGAGCAGTTCTTC; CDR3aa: CASSQRQGAYNEQFF
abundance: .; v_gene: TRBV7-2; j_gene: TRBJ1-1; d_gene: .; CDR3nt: TGTGCCAGCAGCCAAGGAGGCTCTCCAGCTTTCTTT; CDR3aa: CASSQGGSPAFF
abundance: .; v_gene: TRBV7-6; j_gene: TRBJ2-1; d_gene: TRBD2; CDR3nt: TGTGCCAGCAGCTCCAGACTAGCGGAAGAAGACAATGAGCAGTTCTTC; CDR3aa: CASSSRLAEEDNEQFF
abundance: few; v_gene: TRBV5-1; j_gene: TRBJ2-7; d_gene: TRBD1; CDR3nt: TGCGCCAGCAGCAGGGACAGGGAAGAGCAGTACTTC; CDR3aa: CASSRDREEQYF
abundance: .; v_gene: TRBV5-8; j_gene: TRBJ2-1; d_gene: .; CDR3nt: TGTGCCAGCAGCCCCAGACAGAGCTCCTACAATGAGCAGTTCTTC; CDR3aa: CASSPRQSSYNEQFF
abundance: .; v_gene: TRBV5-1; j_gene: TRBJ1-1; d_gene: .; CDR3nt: TGCGCCAGCAGCCCGGGGTTTAGGATGAACACTGAAGCTTTCTTT; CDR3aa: CASSPGFRMNTEAFF
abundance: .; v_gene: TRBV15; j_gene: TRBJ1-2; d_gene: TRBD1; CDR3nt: TGTGCCACTACCTTGGACAGGGTTTCTTCTGGCTACACCTTC; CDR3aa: CATTLDRVSSGYTF
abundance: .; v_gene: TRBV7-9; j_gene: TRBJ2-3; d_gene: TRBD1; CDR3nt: TGTGCCAGCAGCTTGACAGGGGGCCGGGATACGCAGTATTTT; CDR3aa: CASSLTGGRDTQYF
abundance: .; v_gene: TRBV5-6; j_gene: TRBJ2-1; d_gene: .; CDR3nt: TGTGCCAGCAGCTTGACAGTCTCCTACAATGAGCAGTTCTTC; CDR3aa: CASSLTVSYNEQFF
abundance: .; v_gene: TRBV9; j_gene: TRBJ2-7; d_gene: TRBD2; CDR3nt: TGTGCCAGCAGCGTCGGACTAGCGTCCGTCGAGCAGTACTTC; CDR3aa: CASSVGLASVEQYF
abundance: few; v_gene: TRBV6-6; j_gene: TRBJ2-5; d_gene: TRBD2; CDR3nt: TGTGCCAGCAGTTACCCCGGGACTAGCGGAGAGACCCAGTACTTC; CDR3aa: CASSYPGTSGETQYF
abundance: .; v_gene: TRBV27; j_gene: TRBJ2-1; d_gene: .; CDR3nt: TGTGCCAGCAGTTTAAACGGTGAGCAGTTCTTC; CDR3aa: CASSLNGEQFF
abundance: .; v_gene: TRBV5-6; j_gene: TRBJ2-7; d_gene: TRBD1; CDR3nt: TGTGCCAGCAGTCTGGGGACAGGTTATTACGAGCAGTACTTC; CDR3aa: CASSLGTGYYEQYF
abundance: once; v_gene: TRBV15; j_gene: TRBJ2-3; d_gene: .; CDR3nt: TGTGCCACCAGCACAACGGGGAATACGCAGTATTTT; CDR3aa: CATSTTGNTQYF